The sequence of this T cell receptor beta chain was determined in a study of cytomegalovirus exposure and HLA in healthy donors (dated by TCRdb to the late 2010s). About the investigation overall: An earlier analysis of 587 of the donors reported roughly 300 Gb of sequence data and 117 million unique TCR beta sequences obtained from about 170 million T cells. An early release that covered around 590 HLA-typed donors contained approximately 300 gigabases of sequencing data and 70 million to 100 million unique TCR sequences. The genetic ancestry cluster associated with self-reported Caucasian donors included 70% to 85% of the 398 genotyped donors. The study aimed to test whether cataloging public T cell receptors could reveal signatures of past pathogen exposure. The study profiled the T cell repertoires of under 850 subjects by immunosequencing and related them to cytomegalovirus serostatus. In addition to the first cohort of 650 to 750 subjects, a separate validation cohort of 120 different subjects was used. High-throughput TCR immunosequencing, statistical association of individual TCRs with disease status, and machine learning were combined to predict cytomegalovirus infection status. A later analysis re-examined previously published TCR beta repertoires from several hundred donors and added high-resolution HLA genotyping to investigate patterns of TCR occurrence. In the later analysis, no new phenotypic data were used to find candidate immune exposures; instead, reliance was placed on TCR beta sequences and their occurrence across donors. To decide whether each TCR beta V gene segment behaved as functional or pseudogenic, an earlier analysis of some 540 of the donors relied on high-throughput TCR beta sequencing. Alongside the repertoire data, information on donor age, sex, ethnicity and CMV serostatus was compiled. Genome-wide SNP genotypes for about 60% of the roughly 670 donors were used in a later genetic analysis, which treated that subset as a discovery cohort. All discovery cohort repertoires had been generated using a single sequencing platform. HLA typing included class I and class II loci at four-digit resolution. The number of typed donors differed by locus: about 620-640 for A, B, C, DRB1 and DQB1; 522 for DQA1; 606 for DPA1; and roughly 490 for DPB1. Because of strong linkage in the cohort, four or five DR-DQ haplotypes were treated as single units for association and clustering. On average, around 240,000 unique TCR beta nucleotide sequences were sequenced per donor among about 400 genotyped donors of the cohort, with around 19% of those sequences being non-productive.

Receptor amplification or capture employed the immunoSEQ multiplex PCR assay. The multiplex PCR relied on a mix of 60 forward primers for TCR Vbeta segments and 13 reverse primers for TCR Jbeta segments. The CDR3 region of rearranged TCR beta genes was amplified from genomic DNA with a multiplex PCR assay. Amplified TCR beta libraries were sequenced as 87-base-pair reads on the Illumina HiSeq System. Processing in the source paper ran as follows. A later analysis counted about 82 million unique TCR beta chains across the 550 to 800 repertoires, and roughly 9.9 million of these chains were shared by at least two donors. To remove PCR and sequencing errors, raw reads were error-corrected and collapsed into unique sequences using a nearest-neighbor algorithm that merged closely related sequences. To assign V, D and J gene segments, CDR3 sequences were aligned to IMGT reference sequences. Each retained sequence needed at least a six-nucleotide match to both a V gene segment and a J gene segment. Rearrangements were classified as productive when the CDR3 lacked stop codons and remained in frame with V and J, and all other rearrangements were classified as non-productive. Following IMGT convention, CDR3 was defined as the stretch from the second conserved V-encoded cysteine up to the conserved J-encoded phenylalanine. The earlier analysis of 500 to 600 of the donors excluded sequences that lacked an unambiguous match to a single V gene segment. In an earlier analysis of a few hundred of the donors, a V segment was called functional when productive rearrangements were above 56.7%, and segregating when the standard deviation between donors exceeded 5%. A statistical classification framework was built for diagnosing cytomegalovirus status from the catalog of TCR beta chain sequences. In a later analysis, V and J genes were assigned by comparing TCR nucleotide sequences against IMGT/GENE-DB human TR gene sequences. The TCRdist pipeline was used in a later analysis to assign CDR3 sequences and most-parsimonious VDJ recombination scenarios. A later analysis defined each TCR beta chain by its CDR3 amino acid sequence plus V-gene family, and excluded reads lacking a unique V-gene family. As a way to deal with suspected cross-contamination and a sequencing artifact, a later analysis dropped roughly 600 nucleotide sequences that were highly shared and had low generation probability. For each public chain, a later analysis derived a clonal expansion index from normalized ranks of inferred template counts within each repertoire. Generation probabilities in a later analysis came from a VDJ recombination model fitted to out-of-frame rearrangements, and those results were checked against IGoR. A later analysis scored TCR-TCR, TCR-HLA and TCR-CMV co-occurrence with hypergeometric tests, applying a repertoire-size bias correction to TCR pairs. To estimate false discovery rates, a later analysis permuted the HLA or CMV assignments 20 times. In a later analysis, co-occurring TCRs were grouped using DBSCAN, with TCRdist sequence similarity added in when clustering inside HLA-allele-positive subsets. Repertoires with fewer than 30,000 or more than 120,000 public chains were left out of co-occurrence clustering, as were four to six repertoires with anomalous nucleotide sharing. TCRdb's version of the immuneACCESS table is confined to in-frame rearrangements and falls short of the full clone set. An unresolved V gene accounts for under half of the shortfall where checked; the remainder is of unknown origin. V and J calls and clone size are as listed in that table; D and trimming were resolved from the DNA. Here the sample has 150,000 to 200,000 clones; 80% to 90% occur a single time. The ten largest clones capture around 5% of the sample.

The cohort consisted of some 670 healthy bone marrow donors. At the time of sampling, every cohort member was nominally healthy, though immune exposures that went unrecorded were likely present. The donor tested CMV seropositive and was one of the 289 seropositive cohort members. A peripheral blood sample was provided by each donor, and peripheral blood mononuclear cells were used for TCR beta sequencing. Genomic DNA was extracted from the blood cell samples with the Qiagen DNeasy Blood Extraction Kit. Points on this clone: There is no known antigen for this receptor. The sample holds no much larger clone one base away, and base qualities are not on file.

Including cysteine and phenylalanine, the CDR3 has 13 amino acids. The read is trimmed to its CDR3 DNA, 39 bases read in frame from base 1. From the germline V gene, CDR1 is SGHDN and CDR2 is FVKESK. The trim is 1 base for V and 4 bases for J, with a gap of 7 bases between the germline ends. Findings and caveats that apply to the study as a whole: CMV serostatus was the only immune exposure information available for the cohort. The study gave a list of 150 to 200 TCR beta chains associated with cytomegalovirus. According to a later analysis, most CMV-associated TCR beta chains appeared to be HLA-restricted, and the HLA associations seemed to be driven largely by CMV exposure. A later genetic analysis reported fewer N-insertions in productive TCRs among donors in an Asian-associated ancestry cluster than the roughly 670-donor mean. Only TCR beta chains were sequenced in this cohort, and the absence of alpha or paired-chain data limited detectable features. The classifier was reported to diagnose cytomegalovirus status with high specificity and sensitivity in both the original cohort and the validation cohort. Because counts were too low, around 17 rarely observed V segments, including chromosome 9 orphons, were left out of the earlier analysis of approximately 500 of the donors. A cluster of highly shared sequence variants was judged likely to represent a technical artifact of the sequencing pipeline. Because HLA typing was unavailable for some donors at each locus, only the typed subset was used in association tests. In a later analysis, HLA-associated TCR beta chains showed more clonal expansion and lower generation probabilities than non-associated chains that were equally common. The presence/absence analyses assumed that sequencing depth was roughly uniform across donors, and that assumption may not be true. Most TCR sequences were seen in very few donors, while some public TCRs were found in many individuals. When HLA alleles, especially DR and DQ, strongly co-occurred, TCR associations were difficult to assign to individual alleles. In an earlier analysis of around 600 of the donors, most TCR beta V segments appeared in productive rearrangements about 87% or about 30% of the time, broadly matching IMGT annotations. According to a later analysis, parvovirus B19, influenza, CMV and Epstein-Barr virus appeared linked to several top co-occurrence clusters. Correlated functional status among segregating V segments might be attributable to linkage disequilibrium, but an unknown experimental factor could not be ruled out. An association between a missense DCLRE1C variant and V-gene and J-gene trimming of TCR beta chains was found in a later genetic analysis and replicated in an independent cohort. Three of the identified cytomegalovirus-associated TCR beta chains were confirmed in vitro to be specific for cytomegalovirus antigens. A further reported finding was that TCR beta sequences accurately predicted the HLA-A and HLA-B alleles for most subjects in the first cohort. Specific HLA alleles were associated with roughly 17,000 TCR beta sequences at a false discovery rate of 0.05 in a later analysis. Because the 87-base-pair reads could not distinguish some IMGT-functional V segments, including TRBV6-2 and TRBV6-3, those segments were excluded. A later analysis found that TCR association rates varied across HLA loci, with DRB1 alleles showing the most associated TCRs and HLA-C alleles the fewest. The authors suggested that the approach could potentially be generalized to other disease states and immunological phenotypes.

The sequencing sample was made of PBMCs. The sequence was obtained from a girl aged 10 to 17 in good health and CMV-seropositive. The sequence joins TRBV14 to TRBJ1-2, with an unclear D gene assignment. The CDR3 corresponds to CASSQVGAYGYTF. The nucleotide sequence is TGTGCCAGCAGCCAAGTGGGAGCCTATGGCTACACCTTC.